This T cell receptor beta chain was observed in a study of radiotherapy plus CTLA-4 blockade in lung cancer. Study at large: Of all patients, around 20% responded objectively and 31% showed disease control. Study conclusions and caveats: Dynamics of early blood T cell clones, together with interferon-beta, were reportedly the best predictors of response. There was expansion of tumor-derived TCR clones in blood after radiotherapy plus ipilimumab.

Data came from immunoSEQ multiplex PCR; TCRdb stores just in-frame clones and leaves some out. The repertoire holds tens of thousands of clones, roughly 83% seen once, with 8.5% in the top ten. V shed 4 bases, J shed 0 bases, and the junction held 7 bases outside the gene matches. The CDR3 runs 18 residues. A note on this clone: Its antigen is still unknown.

Focal radiation and CTLA-4 blockade (ipilimumab) were tested in chemo-refractory metastatic non-small-cell lung cancer patients. This chain uses TRBV23-1 with TRBJ1-5; 12 bases align to TRBD1. TRBV23-1 is marked as an open reading frame, function uncertain. The TCR was taken from a human donor with non-small cell lung cancer who had a complete response to radiotherapy plus ipilimumab. The source was peripheral blood, collected from a patient treated with radiotherapy plus ipilimumab. The CDR3 loop reads CASSPRDRGQVSNQPQHF. CDR3 DNA sequence: TGCGCCAGCAGTCCGCGGGACAGGGGGCAAGTTAGCAATCAGCCCCAGCATTTT.